These T cell receptor beta chains were read from a single sample in a study of cytomegalovirus exposure and HLA in healthy donors. Sequenced by immunoSEQ multiplex PCR; TCRdb stores in-frame clones only, minus some. This sample has about 170,000 clones, with approximately 76% found just once. Sequencing was done on a sample of PBMCs. These receptors originate from a young woman in good health and CMV-seropositive. Each CDR3 is given with its conserved first and last residue. Fields, in order: CDR3 protein, CDR3 DNA, clone size, D gene, J gene, CDR3 length, V gene. A D gene is named only where the DNA matches it firmly. The size entry is marked missing in some rows and otherwise reads once, few, many or a size class.

CDR3: CASSPPSQGLDEQYF
DNA: TGTGCCAGCTCACCACCGAGTCAGGGTTTGGACGAGCAGTACTTC
size: -
D: -
J: TRBJ2-7
length: 15
V: TRBV18

CDR3: CASSYGTGGEKLFF
DNA: TGTGCCAGCAGCTACGGGACAGGGGGAGAAAAACTGTTTTTT
size: -
D: TRBD1
J: TRBJ1-4
length: 14
V: TRBV11-2

CDR3: CASSPSGTEAFF
DNA: TGTGCCAGCAGCCCCTCGGGCACTGAAGCTTTCTTT
size: -
D: -
J: TRBJ1-1
length: 12
V: TRBV5-4

CDR3: CASSLVLMTGGRRDTQYF
DNA: TGCGCCAGCAGCCTGGTATTAATGACAGGGGGCAGGAGAGATACGCAGTATTTT
size: -
D: TRBD1
J: TRBJ2-3
length: 18
V: TRBV4-1

CDR3: CASSLGRGELFF
DNA: TGTGCCAGCAGCTTGGGGAGGGGGGAGCTGTTTTTT
size: -
D: -
J: TRBJ2-2
length: 12
V: TRBV5-4

CDR3: CASSLQGGPYEQYF
DNA: TGTGCCAGCAGCTTACAGGGGGGCCCCTACGAGCAGTACTTC
size: once
D: TRBD1
J: TRBJ2-7
length: 14
V: TRBV5-4

CDR3: CASSPQTARSSYEQYF
DNA: TGTGCCAGCAGTCCCCAGACGGCAAGGAGCTCCTACGAGCAGTACTTC
size: -
D: -
J: TRBJ2-7
length: 16
V: TRBV27

CDR3: CAISESAGGASYEQYF
DNA: TGTGCCATCAGTGAGTCGGCGGGGGGGGCCTCCTACGAGCAGTACTTC
size: few
D: TRBD2
J: TRBJ2-7
length: 16
V: TRBV10-3

CDR3: CASSIRWGYSNQPQHF
DNA: TGTGCCAGTAGTATAAGGTGGGGCTATAGCAATCAGCCCCAGCATTTT
size: few
D: -
J: TRBJ1-5
length: 16
V: TRBV19

CDR3: CASSVTGGGPGNTIYF
DNA: TGTGCCAGCAGCGTAACGGGCGGGGGCCCTGGAAACACCATATATTTT
size: -
D: -
J: TRBJ1-3
length: 16
V: TRBV9

CDR3: CASSQDGAGGQETQYF
DNA: TGCGCCAGCAGCCAAGACGGCGCGGGGGGGCAAGAGACCCAGTACTTC
size: -
D: TRBD2
J: TRBJ2-5
length: 16
V: TRBV4-3

CDR3: CASRDRGRGASGNTIYF
DNA: TGTGCCAGTAGGGACAGGGGGCGCGGAGCCTCTGGAAACACCATATATTTT
size: once
D: TRBD1
J: TRBJ1-3
length: 17
V: TRBV19

CDR3: CASSHPAGQGFDTQYF
DNA: TGTGCCAGCAGCCACCCCGCAGGACAGGGGTTTGATACGCAGTATTTT
size: few
D: TRBD1
J: TRBJ2-3
length: 16
V: TRBV27